The 3 T cell receptor beta chains given below trace back to one sample, sequenced in a study of blood T cell repertoires in COVID-19. The repertoire was sequenced with immunoSEQ multiplex PCR; TCRdb's copy has only in-frame clones and lacks some. The data show around 130,000 clones, 84% seen once. The sequenced sample was peripheral blood. These receptors came from a woman in her sixties or seventies with acute or convalescent COVID-19.

The chain employs TRBV18 and TRBJ2-7, with 7 bases identical to TRBD2. Germline V gene lookup returns CDR1 KGHSH and CDR2 LQKENI. CDR3 length: 16 amino acids. With 6 bases clipped from V and 2 bases from J, the junction kept 13 bases outside the gene matches. The DNA of the CDR3 is TGTGCCAGCTCCTCAGGGTCCGGGACTACCCCCTACGAGCAGTACTTC. Its translation is CASSSGSGTTPYEQYF.

This rearrangement joins TRBV5-6 to TRBJ1-2; D unresolved. The germline gives CDR1 SGHDT, CDR2 YYEEEE. The CDR3 contains 13 residues. Trimming removed 1 base at V and 8 bases at J, with 12 bases between. CDR3 coding DNA: TGTGCCAGCAGCTTGCTGGATCCGAGGGGCTACACCTTC. Translation: CASSLLDPRGYTF.

The chain has TRBV5-4 and TRBJ2-7; a weak D match, TRBD2 (6 bases). Germline CDR1 is SGHNT and CDR2 is YYREEE (reference sequence). With 4 bases removed from V and 3 bases from J, the gap between germline ends came to 17 bases. The CDR3 sequence is 15 residues long. DNA of the CDR3: TGTGCCAGCAGCGAGTCCTTAGCGGAGCACTACGAGCAGTACTTC. Translated: CASSESLAEHYEQYF.